The present TCR beta chain was sequenced within a study of T cell responses to AZD1222 COVID-19 vaccine. Whole-study results and caveats: White British people made up most donors, females outnumbered males, and clonal diversity was possibly underestimated. Rises in breadth and depth of Spike-specific TCRs came after two AZD1222 doses.

The repertoire was sequenced with immunoSEQ multiplex PCR; TCRdb's copy has only in-frame clones and lacks some. This table has about 120,000 clones, roughly nine tenths appearing once. The germline V gene encodes CDR1 SNHLY and CDR2 FYNNEI. The CDR3 length is 14 residues. V lost 3 bases and J 2 bases, leaving 11 bases between the germline ends. On this clone: Its antigen is still unknown.

This specimen was peripheral blood, taken on day 0 of AZD1222 vaccination. V is TRBV2 and J is TRBJ2-7, with a possible D match to TRBD2 (6 bases). The sequence came from an adult in good health. The CDR3 loop reads CASSEGGTTYEQYF. Written as DNA, the CDR3 is TGTGCCAGCAGTGAGGGGGGAACGACCTACGAGCAGTACTTC.